Presented here are 14 T cell receptor beta chains from one specimen sequenced in a study of blood T cell repertoires in COVID-19. Libraries were prepared by immunoSEQ multiplex PCR; TCRdb keeps only in-frame clonotypes and omits some of them. The sample holds about 150,000 clones, about 87% seen once. Sequenced material: peripheral blood. These receptors were obtained from an elderly man with acute or convalescent COVID-19.

V gene TRBV5-1 combines with J gene TRBJ2-6; 10 nucleotides align to TRBD2. The trim removed 3 bases at V and 0 bases at J, leaving 6 bases unmatched. The CDR3 is 18 residues long. CDR1 is SGHRS and CDR2 is YFSETQ in the germline V gene. The DNA of the CDR3 is TGCGCCAGCAGCTCGGGACTAGCGATAAACTCTGGGGCCAACGTCCTGACTTTC. Its translation: CASSSGLAINSGANVLTF.

CDR3 residues: CASSRDSAEQFF. The CDR3 region has the DNA TGTGCCAGCAGCCGGGACAGTGCCGAGCAGTTCTTC. This chain connects TRBV28 to TRBJ2-1; 7 bases map to TRBD1. The germline V gene encodes CDR1 MDHEN and CDR2 SYDVKM. The J segment lost 10 bases and the V segment lost 6 bases, leaving 6 bases of the junction unmatched. The CDR3 length is 12 residues.

The chain recombines TRBV9 with TRBJ2-2; TRBD1 aligns across 8 bases. Unmatched junction bases numbered 10, after V lost 4 bases and J lost 5 bases. This CDR3 is built from 16 residues. Germline V gene sequence: CDR1 SGDLS, CDR2 YYNGEE. The CDR3 DNA follows: TGTGCCAGCAGCACCCGACAGGGGTGGGGGACCGGGGAGCTGTTTTTT. Translating it yields CASSTRQGWGTGELFF.

The chain uses TRBV2 and TRBJ1-5, with 7 nucleotides matching TRBD1. Per the germline V gene, CDR1 is SNHLY and CDR2 is FYNNEI. The CDR3 sequence is 13 residues long. With 7 bases clipped from V and 7 bases from J, the junction kept 7 bases outside the gene matches. CDR3 amino acids: CASNRDSRQPQHF. DNA for the CDR3: TGTGCCAGCAATAGGGACAGCCGGCAGCCCCAGCATTTT.

This clone was seen a single time. V is TRBV7-2 and J is TRBJ1-5, with D possibly being TRBD1 (6 bases). Trimming took 7 bases from V and 6 from J, leaving 13 bases between them. In germline, CDR1 is SGHTA, CDR2 FQGNSA. The CDR3 length is 13 residues. CDR3 DNA sequence: TGTGCCAGCAATTCCAGGGGCGGTCAGCCCCAGCATTTT. Protein: CASNSRGGQPQHF.

Only one count was recorded for this clone. This chain joins TRBV24-1 and TRBJ2-1; 7 nucleotides line up with TRBD1. The CDR3 covers 17 residues. CDR1 is KGHDR, CDR2 SFDVKD, per germline. The V gene end was trimmed by 4 bases and the J gene end by 0 bases; junction bases not matched to a gene: 8. The CDR3 nucleotides are TGTGCCACCAGTGACCCCGGACAGGCGAGCTCCTACAATGAGCAGTTCTTC. This codes for CATSDPGQASSYNEQFF.

This chain links TRBV2 with TRBJ1-5; D perhaps matches TRBD1 (5 bases). Germline V gene lookup returns CDR1 SNHLY and CDR2 FYNNEI. V was cut by 1 base and J by 1 base, with 17 bases left in between. The CDR3 consists of 18 residues. CDR3 protein: CASSEGRGWRGSNQPQHF. The CDR3, as DNA: TGTGCCAGCAGTGAAGGGAGAGGGTGGCGGGGGAGCAATCAGCCCCAGCATTTT.

In its sample, this clone was seen a few times. The V and J genes are TRBV2 and TRBJ1-4, with D possibly TRBD1 on 6 matching bases. The CDR3 has 14 residues. Germline lookup yields CDR1 SNHLY and CDR2 FYNNEI. V lost 6 bases to trimming and J lost 7 bases, with 15 bases between them. CDR3: CASRTQGFGEKLFF. CDR3 coding DNA: TGTGCCAGCAGAACACAGGGTTTCGGTGAAAAACTGTTTTTT.

The chain employs TRBV5-5 and TRBJ1-6; TRBD1 matches at 10 bases. The CDR3 has 15 residues. V lost 4 bases, J lost 13 bases, and 11 bases stayed unmatched. The germline V gene has CDR1 SGHKS and CDR2 YYEKEE (reference sequence). CDR3 DNA sequence: TGTGCCAGCAGCCCCGGGACAGGGGATGGTAGGCCCCTCCACTTT. It specifies CASSPGTGDGRPLHF.

The chain has TRBV5-4 and TRBJ1-4; possibly TRBD1 for D (6 bases). This CDR3 contains 13 residues. The germline V gene has CDR1 SGHNT and CDR2 YYREEE (reference sequence). The V end was cut by 5 bases, the J end by 7 bases, with 12 bases between. The CDR3 here is CASSLQGGEKLFF. The CDR3 DNA is TGTGCCAGCAGTCTACAGGGCGGTGAAAAACTGTTTTTT.

The rearrangement joins TRBV18 to TRBJ1-1, with 7 bases fitting TRBD1. The CDR3 totals 14 residues. CDR1 and CDR2 (germline): KGHSH, LQKENI. Losses at the gene ends were 4 bases for V and 2 bases for J; bases not matched to a gene: 4. As DNA, the CDR3 is TGTGCCAGCTCACTCGACAGGGCCAACACTGAAGCTTTCTTT. It codes for CASSLDRANTEAFF.

This sequence joins TRBV19 and TRBJ2-4; D may be TRBD2 (7 bases). Germline V gene data show CDR1 as LNHDA and CDR2 as SQIVND (reference sequence). The CDR3 has 13 amino acids. V dropped 10 bases and J dropped 8 bases, with 18 bases sitting between them. CDR3 in DNA: TGTGCCACCCTGGAGGGGGGGAGGGACATTCAGTACTTC. Amino acids: CATLEGGRDIQYF. The full variable domain, with the rest looked up from reference TRBV19 and TRBJ2-4, is DGGITQSPKYLFRKEGQNVTLSCEQNLNHDAMYWYRQDPGQGLRLIYYSQIVNDFQKGDIAEGYSVSREKKESFPLTVTSAQKNPTAFYLCATLEGGRDIQYFGAGTRLSVL.

CDR3 DNA: TGTGCCAGCAGTGAATGGGTAATGGGGGCGAGGGGCAATCAGCCCCAGCATTTT. Amino acid sequence: CASSEWVMGARGNQPQHF. V and J are TRBV2 and TRBJ1-5, with D maybe TRBD1 (6 bases). Trimming took 2 bases from V and 2 from J, leaving 19 bases between them. The CDR3 covers 18 residues. Germline CDR1 SNHLY, CDR2 FYNNEI.

This clone came up a few times. The rearrangement joins TRBV19 to TRBJ1-3; 8 bases align to TRBD1. Germline V gene lookup returns CDR1 LNHDA and CDR2 SQIVND (reference sequence). The CDR3 has 13 residues. The V and J ends lost 4 bases and 8 bases, in that order; junction bases with no gene match: 4. The CDR3 loop reads CASSTTGEYTIYF. CDR3 coding DNA: TGTGCCAGTAGTACGACAGGGGAATACACCATATATTTT.